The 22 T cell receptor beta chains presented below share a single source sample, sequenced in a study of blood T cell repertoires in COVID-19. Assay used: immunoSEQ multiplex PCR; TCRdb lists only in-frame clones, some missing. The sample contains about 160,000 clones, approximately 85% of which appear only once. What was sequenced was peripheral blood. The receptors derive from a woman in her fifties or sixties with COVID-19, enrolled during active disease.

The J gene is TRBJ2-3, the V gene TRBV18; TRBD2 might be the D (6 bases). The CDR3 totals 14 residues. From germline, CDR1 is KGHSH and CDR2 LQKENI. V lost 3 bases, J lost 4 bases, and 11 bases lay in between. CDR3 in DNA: TGTGCCAGCTCACCGGGGGGAAGTGCAGATACGCAGTATTTT. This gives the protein CASSPGGSADTQYF.

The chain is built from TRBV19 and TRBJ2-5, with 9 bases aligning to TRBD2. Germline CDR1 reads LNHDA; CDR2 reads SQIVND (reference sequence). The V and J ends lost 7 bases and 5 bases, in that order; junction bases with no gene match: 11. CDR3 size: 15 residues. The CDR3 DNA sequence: TGTGCCAGTACTCCGCTAGCGGGGAGGCTGGAGACCCAGTACTTC. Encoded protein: CASTPLAGRLETQYF.

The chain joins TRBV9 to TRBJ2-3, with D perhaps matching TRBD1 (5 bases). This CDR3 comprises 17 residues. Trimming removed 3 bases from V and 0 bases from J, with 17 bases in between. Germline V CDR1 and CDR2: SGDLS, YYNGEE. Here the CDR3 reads CASSDKMLGPSTDTQYF. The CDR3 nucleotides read TGTGCCAGCAGCGATAAAATGTTGGGGCCTAGCACAGATACGCAGTATTTT.

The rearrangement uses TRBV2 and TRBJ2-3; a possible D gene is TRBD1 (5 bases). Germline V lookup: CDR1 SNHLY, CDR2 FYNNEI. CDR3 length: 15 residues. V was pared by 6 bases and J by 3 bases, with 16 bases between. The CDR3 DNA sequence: TGTGCCAGCAGCAAGGCCAGGGTGGAGACAGATACGCAGTATTTT. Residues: CASSKARVETDTQYF.

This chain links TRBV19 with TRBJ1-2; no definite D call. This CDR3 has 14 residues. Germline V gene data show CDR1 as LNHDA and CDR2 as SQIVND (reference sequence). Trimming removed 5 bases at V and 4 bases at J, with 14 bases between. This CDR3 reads CASSREETLYGYTF. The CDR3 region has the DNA TGTGCCAGTAGTCGGGAGGAAACTCTCTATGGCTACACCTTC.

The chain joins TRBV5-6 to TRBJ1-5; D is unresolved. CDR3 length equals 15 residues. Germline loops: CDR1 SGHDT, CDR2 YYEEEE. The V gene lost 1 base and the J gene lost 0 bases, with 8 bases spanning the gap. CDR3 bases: TGTGCCAGCAGCTTGAGACTCAATAGCAATCAGCCCCAGCATTTT. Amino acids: CASSLRLNSNQPQHF.

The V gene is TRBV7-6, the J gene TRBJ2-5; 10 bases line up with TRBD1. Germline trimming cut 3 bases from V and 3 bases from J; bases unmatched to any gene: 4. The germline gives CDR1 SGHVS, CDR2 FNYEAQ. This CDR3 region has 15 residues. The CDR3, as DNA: TGTGCCAGCAGCTTGGGACAGGGGAAGAAAGAGACCCAGTACTTC. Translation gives CASSLGQGKKETQYF. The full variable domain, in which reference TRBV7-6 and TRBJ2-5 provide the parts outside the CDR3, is GAGVSQSPRYKVTKRGQDVALRCDPISGHVSLYWYRQALGQGPEFLTYFNYEAQQDKSGLPNDRFSAERPEGSISTLTIQRTEQRDSAMYRCASSLGQGKKETQYFGPGTRLLVL.

The CDR3 loop is CASSLQGARAFYEQYF. CDR3 nucleotide sequence: TGTGCCAGCAGCTTACAGGGGGCAAGAGCCTTCTACGAGCAGTACTTC. The chain is built from TRBV5-5 and TRBJ2-7; TRBD1 matches 9 bases. In germline, CDR1 is SGHKS, CDR2 YYEKEE (reference sequence). The CDR3 sequence is 16 residues long. The V and J ends lost 2 bases and 3 bases, in that order; junction bases with no gene match: 9.

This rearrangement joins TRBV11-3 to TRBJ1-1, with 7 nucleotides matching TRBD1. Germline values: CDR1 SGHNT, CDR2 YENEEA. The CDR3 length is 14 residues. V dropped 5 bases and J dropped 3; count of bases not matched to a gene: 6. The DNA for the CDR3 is TGTGCCAGCAGCAAAGGGGGCGCGGACACTGAAGCTTTCTTT. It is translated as CASSKGGADTEAFF. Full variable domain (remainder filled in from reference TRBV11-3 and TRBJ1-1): EAGVVQSPRYKIIEKKQPVAFWCNPISGHNTLYWYLQNLGQGPELLIRYENEEAVDDSQLPKDRFSAERLKGVDSTLKIQPAELGDSAVYLCASSKGGADTEAFFGQGTRLTVV.

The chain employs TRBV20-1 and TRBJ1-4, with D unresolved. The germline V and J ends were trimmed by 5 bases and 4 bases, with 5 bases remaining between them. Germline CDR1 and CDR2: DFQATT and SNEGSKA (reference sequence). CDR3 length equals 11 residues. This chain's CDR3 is CSAAYNEKLFF. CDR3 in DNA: TGCAGTGCTGCCTATAATGAAAAACTGTTTTTT.

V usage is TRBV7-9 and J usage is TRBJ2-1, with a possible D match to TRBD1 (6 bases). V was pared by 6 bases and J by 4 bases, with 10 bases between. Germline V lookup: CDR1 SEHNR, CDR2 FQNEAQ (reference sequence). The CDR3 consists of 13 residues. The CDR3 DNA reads TGTGCCAGCAGTTCAACAGGGTACAATGAGCAGTTCTTC. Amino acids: CASSSTGYNEQFF.

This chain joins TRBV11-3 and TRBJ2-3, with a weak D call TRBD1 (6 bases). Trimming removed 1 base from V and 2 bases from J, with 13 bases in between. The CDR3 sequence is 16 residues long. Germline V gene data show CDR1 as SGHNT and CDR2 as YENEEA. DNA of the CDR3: TGTGCCAGCAGCTTAGGGGAACAGGGAAACACAGATACGCAGTATTTT. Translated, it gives CASSLGEQGNTDTQYF.

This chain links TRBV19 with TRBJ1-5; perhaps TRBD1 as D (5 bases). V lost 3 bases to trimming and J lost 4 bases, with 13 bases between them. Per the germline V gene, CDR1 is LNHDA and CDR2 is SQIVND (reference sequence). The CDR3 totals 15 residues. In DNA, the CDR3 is TGTGCCAGTAGTATTGGGCCCGGGGGGAATCAGCCCCAGCATTTT. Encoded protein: CASSIGPGGNQPQHF.

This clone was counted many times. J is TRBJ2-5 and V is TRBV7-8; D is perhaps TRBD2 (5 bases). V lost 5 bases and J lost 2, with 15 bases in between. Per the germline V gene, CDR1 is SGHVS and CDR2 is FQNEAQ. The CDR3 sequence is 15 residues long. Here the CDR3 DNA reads TGTGCCAGCAGCAAGAGGGTAGCTGGTCAAGAGACCCAGTACTTC. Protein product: CASSKRVAGQETQYF.

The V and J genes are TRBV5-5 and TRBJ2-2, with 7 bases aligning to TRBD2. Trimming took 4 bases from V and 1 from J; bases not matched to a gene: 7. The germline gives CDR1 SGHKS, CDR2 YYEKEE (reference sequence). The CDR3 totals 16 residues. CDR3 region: CASSRAGTKNTGELFF. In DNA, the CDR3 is TGTGCCAGCAGCCGAGCGGGAACAAAGAACACCGGGGAGCTGTTTTTT.

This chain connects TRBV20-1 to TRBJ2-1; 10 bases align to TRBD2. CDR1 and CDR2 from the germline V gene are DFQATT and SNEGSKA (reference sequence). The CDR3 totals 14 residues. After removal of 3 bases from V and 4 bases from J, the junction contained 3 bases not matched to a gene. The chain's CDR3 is CSASQREGYNEQFF. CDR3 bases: TGCAGTGCTAGTCAGCGGGAGGGGTACAATGAGCAGTTCTTC.

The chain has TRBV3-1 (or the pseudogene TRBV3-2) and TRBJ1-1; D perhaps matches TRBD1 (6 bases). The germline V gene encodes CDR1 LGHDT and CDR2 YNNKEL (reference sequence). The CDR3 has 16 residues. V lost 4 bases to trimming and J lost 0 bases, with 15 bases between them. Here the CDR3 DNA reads TGTGCCAGCAGCCCCCGGACAGAACCCATGAACACTGAAGCTTTCTTT. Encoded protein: CASSPRTEPMNTEAFF.

CDR3 region: CASSTGQGAVGYTF. CDR3 nucleotides: TGCGCCAGCAGCACGGGACAGGGGGCCGTGGGCTACACCTTC. The V and J genes are TRBV5-1 and TRBJ1-2; 12 bases map to TRBD1. From germline, CDR1 is SGHRS and CDR2 YFSETQ. The V segment lost 4 bases and the J segment 8 bases; nucleotides outside the gene matches: 6. The CDR3 runs 14 residues.

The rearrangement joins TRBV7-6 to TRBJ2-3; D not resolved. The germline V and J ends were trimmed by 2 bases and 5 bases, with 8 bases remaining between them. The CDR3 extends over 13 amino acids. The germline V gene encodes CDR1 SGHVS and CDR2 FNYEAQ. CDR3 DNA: TGTGCCAGCAGCTTAAATCCCGGAGATACGCAGTATTTT. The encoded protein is CASSLNPGDTQYF.

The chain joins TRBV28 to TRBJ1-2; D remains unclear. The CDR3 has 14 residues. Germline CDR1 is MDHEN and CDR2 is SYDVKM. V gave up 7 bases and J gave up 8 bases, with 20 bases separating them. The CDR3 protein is CASNALPSSYGYTF. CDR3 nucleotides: TGTGCCAGCAACGCGCTACCGTCATCTTACGGCTACACCTTC.

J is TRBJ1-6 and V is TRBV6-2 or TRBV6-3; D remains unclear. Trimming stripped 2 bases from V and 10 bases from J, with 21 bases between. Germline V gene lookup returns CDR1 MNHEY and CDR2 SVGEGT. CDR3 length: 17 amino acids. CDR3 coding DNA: TGTGCCAGCAGTTACGAGCGGGGTACGGTTTCTGAATCACCCCTCCACTTT. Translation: CASSYERGTVSESPLHF.

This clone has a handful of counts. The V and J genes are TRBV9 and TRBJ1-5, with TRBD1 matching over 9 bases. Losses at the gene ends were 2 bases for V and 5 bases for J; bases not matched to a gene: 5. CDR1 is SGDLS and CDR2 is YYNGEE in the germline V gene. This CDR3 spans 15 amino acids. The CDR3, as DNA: TGTGCCAGCAGCGTCGGGACAGGGCGCCATCAGCCCCAGCATTTT. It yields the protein CASSVGTGRHQPQHF.